What follows are 18 T cell receptor beta chains derived from one specimen sequenced in a study of cytomegalovirus exposure and HLA in healthy donors. PCR used 60 Vbeta primers and 13 Jbeta primers. TCRdb's table, derived via immunoSEQ multiplex PCR, lists solely in-frame clones and lacks some. Altogether 100,000 to 150,000 clones are present, over 60% being singletons, with the ten largest covering approximately 8%. Sequenced material: PBMCs. The receptor source for this set is a woman aged 40-49 years in good health and CMV-seropositive.

Only one count was recorded for this clone. This chain's CDR3 is CASSSRTGLGNSNQPQHF. In DNA, the CDR3 is TGTGCCAGCAGTTCACGGACAGGGCTGGGTAATAGCAATCAGCCCCAGCATTTT. The chain links TRBV28 to TRBJ1-5, with 8 bases aligning to TRBD1. The germline gives CDR1 MDHEN, CDR2 SYDVKM. V gave up 4 bases and J gave up 0 bases; unmatched junction bases: 11. The CDR3 has 18 residues.

This sequence joins TRBV5-1 and TRBJ2-6; 7 bases are shared with TRBD1. From germline, CDR1 is SGHRS and CDR2 YFSETQ. The J segment lost 1 base and the V segment lost 0 bases, leaving 1 base of the junction unmatched. The CDR3 sequence is 16 residues long. DNA for the CDR3: TGCGCCAGCAGCTTGGCGACAGGGTCTGGGGCCAACGTCCTGACTTTC. Its translation is CASSLATGSGANVLTF.

The V call is TRBV5-6, the J call TRBJ2-2; D ambiguous. This CDR3 comprises 14 residues. Looked up from germline, CDR1 is SGHDT and CDR2 is YYEEEE. Trimming took off 1 base at V and 1 base at J, with 5 bases between the two ends. CDR3 DNA sequence: TGTGCCAGCAGCTTGCAACAGAACACCGGGGAGCTGTTTTTT. Amino acids: CASSLQQNTGELFF.

The V and J genes are TRBV27 and TRBJ2-3; 8 positions agree with TRBD1. CDR3 length: 14 amino acids. CDR1 MNHEY and CDR2 SMNVEV come from the germline V gene (reference sequence). The J segment lost 5 bases and the V segment lost 5 bases, leaving 6 bases of the junction unmatched. CDR3 sequence reads: CASSPGQGEDTQYF. CDR3 DNA sequence: TGTGCCAGCAGTCCCGGACAGGGCGAAGATACGCAGTATTTT.

V gene TRBV9 combines with J gene TRBJ2-7; 7 positions agree with TRBD2. Germline V gives CDR1 SGDLS, CDR2 YYNGEE. The CDR3 spans 15 residues. V lost 2 bases to trimming and J lost 6 bases; unmatched junction nucleotides: 11. CDR3 amino acids: CASSVGGKRTSEQYF. In nucleotides, the CDR3 is TGTGCCAGCAGCGTGGGGGGGAAGCGGACCAGCGAGCAGTACTTC.

This chain connects TRBV30 to TRBJ1-1; D unresolved. This CDR3 is 13 amino acids long. The V gene's germline CDR1 is GTSNPN and CDR2 SVGIG (reference sequence). With 6 bases removed from V and 6 bases from J, the gap between germline ends came to 17 bases. As DNA, the CDR3 is TGTGCCTGTCACAGTAGTTTCCGCTCTGAAGCTTTCTTT. Translation: CACHSSFRSEAFF.

DNA for the CDR3: TGCGCCAGCAGCCCCGGACTAGCGGGAGTTGAGCAGTTCTTC. It is translated as CASSPGLAGVEQFF. The genes are TRBV5-1 and TRBJ2-1; 13 bases line up with TRBD2. Trimming cost V 4 bases and J 9 bases; bases outside gene matches: 4. From germline, CDR1 is SGHRS and CDR2 YFSETQ. This CDR3 region has 14 residues.

This chain uses TRBV29-1 with TRBJ2-1, with 7 bases lining up with TRBD1. Trimming at V came to 6 bases and at J to 1 base, leaving 6 bases not matched to a gene. The CDR3 runs to 14 residues. Germline lookup yields CDR1 SQVTM and CDR2 ANQGSEA. The CDR3 spells CSVDRVGSYNEQFF. The DNA of the CDR3 is TGCAGCGTCGACAGGGTGGGTTCCTACAATGAGCAGTTCTTC.

This clone was picked up a small number of times. Other DNA sequences in this sample translate to the same CDR3. The chain carries TRBV11-3 and TRBJ1-3; 9 bases are a match to TRBD1. V shed 5 bases and J 2 bases; nucleotides not matched to a gene: 4. Germline V gene sequence: CDR1 SGHNT, CDR2 YENEEA. CDR3 length equals 15 residues. The CDR3 protein is CASSPGQGPGNTIYF. Here the CDR3 DNA reads TGTGCCAGCAGCCCGGGACAGGGTCCTGGAAACACCATATATTTT.

CDR3 sequence: CASSLGQILAKNIQYF. The CDR3 nucleotides are TGCGCCAGCAGCTTGGGACAGATTTTAGCCAAAAACATTCAGTACTTC. The chain has TRBV5-1 and TRBJ2-4, with D tentatively TRBD1 (5 bases). Germline V gene data show CDR1 as SGHRS and CDR2 as YFSETQ. The CDR3 runs to 16 residues. With 0 bases removed from V and 0 bases from J, the gap between germline ends came to 10 bases.

The J gene is TRBJ2-1, the V gene TRBV6-6; TRBD1 matches 7 bases. V lost 5 bases to trimming and J lost 6 bases; unmatched junction nucleotides: 10. The CDR3 runs 15 residues. CDR1 is MNHNY, CDR2 SVGAGI, per germline (reference sequence). In DNA, the CDR3 is TGTGCCAGCAGTGAGCACAGGGGCCTCCGCAATGAGCAGTTCTTC. This translates into CASSEHRGLRNEQFF.

The rearrangement uses TRBV6-1 and TRBJ2-3; TRBD1 is a possible D gene (7 bases). V was clipped by 3 bases and J by 3 bases, with 10 bases between them. The V gene's germline CDR1 is MNHNS and CDR2 SASEGT. The CDR3 consists of 14 residues. The CDR3 region has the DNA TGTGCCAGCAGTGAGGGGGGACAGACAGATACGCAGTATTTT. Protein product: CASSEGGQTDTQYF.

The V and J genes are TRBV5-1 and TRBJ2-7, with 11 bases fitting TRBD1. Germline lookup yields CDR1 SGHRS and CDR2 YFSETQ. The CDR3 has 15 amino acids. Trimming at V came to 4 bases and at J to 3 bases, leaving 6 bases not matched to a gene. The CDR3 DNA is TGCGCCAGCAGCCCCTCGGACAGGGGGCTCTACGAGCAGTACTTC. Its translation: CASSPSDRGLYEQYF.

To note about this clone: Given a far larger clone just one base away, this is likely a sequencing read error. This chain connects TRBV7-6 to TRBJ2-3; TRBD1 matches 7 bases. This CDR3 is built from 16 residues. CDR1 and CDR2 from the germline V gene are SGHVS and FNYEAQ. The chain's CDR3 is CSSSLGTATSTDTQYF. The CDR3 DNA sequence: TGTTCCAGCAGCTTAGGGACAGCCACTAGCACAGATACGCAGTATTTT.

The V gene is TRBV14, the J gene TRBJ1-1, with 7 bases fitting TRBD1. With 4 bases clipped from V and 2 bases from J, the junction kept 7 bases outside the gene matches. This CDR3 contains 15 residues. Germline CDR1 SGHDN, CDR2 FVKESK. CDR3 DNA: TGTGCCAGCAGCCCGGGACAGAGACTCAACACTGAAGCTTTCTTT. As protein: CASSPGQRLNTEAFF.

This clone showed up just a few times. The chain joins TRBV5-1 to TRBJ2-7, with a possible D match to TRBD1 (6 bases). The germline CDR1 and CDR2 sequences are SGHRS and YFSETQ. This CDR3 spans 16 amino acids. Trimming pared 3 bases from V and 1 base from J, leaving 17 bases between. CDR3 loop: CASSYPQGLSSYEQYF. DNA for the CDR3: TGCGCCAGCAGCTACCCACAGGGTTTGAGTTCCTACGAGCAGTACTTC. The full variable domain, completed using reference TRBV5-1 and TRBJ2-7, is KAGVTQTPRYLIKTRGQQVTLSCSPISGHRSVSWYQQTPGQGLQFLFEYFSETQRNKGNFPGRFSGRQFSNSRSEMNVSTLELGDSALYLCASSYPQGLSSYEQYFGPGTRLTVT.

The chain joins TRBV6-6 to TRBJ2-5; TRBD2 is a possible D gene (6 bases). The CDR3 extends over 15 amino acids. Germline V gene sequence: CDR1 MNHNY, CDR2 SVGAGI (reference sequence). Between the trimmed V and J ends, which lost 5 bases and 1 base, there was a span of 14 bases. DNA of the CDR3: TGTGCCAGCAGTCAGACTAGAGGAGGCCAAGAGACCCAGTACTTC. Its translation is CASSQTRGGQETQYF.

The sample holds a few counts of this clone. This sequence joins TRBV5-1 and TRBJ2-5; 10 nucleotides align to TRBD1. The better agreement between TRBJ2-7 and the DNA end casts doubt on the J call. Germline values: CDR1 SGHRS, CDR2 YFSETQ. CDR3 size: 13 residues. The CDR3 DNA reads as TGCGCCAGCAGCGACAGGGGGCCCTACGAGCAGTACTTC. Protein sequence: CASSDRGPYEQYF.